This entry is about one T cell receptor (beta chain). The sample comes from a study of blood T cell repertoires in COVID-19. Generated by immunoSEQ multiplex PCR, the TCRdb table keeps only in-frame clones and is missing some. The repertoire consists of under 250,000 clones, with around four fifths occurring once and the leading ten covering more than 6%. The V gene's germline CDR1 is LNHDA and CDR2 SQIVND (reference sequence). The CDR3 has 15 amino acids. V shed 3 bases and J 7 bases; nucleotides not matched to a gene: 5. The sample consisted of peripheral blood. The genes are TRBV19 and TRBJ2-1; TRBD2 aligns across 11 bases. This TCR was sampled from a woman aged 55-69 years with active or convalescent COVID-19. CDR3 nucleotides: TGTGCCAGTAGTATCATGGTAGCGGGAGGGAATGAGCAGTTCTTC. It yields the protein CASSIMVAGGNEQFF.